The present T cell receptor (beta chain) was sequenced within a study of early T cells in non-severe SARS-CoV-2 infection. This clonotype was observed many times. MiXCR was run by TCRdb on the 5' RACE reads, yielding one entry per CDR3 protein. The sample records over 75,000 distinct CDR3 sequences, 15% being singletons. Germline assignment: CDR1 SGDLS and CDR2 YYNGEE. CDR3 length equals 14 residues. Losses at the gene ends were 4 bases for V and 4 bases for J; bases not matched to a gene: 6. This TCR came from an adult who was a healthcare worker with PCR-confirmed SARS-CoV-2 infection or an uninfected control (not recorded which). The sequencing input was whole blood. This rearrangement joins TRBV9 to TRBJ2-7; 9 bases agree with TRBD2. DNA for the CDR3: TGTGCCAGCAGCCGGACTAGCGAGCCTTACGAGCAGTACTTC. Translating gives CASSRTSEPYEQYF.